A selection of T cell receptor beta chains follows, all from one sample in a study of T cells expressing NK-cell markers. TCRdb re-called the 5' RACE reads and shows each CDR3 protein once, DNA omitted. With more than 250,000 distinct CDR3 sequences in the sample, the ten largest clones hold around 0.42%. The sequencing input was blood T cells: a sorted CD56 or NKG2C T cell subset, CD4+ or CD8+ T cells, or bulk PBMC T cells (not recorded which). The receptors here all came from a man between 18 and 29 years old in good health. CDR3s include the opening cysteine and the closing phenylalanine or tryptophan. Fields, in order: CDR3 protein, V gene, J gene.

CASHTSNTQYF	TRBV5-1	TRBJ2-3
CASSDWCGRPTDTQYF	TRBV6-4	TRBJ2-3
CASSLQGGRNQPQHF	TRBV27	TRBJ1-5
CAITNDMTQPQHF	TRBV10-3	TRBJ1-5
CASSLDGGLYEQYF	TRBV5-1	TRBJ2-7
CASSYFGLAGHNEQFF	TRBV6-5	TRBJ2-1
CSATRDGQNTEAFF	TRBV20-1	TRBJ1-1
CASSLGGQRSGNTIYF	TRBV7-6	TRBJ1-3
CASTPGPDIHTQYF	TRBV12-3/TRBV12-4	TRBJ2-3
CASSLDSSGANVLTF	TRBV7-2	TRBJ2-6
CASTSGDGTYNEQFF	TRBV12-3/TRBV12-4	TRBJ2-1
CASSLRGTDAFMGEQFF	TRBV7-6	TRBJ2-1
CSARDPAGEKDEQYF	TRBV20-1	TRBJ2-7
CASSLEGSAYNEQFF	TRBV5-6	TRBJ2-1
CASSQPRGARSPLHF	TRBV27	TRBJ1-6
CASSYPGTRYTGELFF	TRBV12-3/TRBV12-4	TRBJ2-2
CASSRLAGYHEQFF	TRBV19	TRBJ2-1
CAISPGTGLRSGANVLTF	TRBV10-3	TRBJ2-6
CAISEPGLGQFF	TRBV10-3	TRBJ2-1
CSFRTGDSEKLFF	TRBV20-1	TRBJ1-4
CAIGGTPNSGELFF	TRBV10-3	TRBJ2-2
CASSLPEIRGPLFSTQYF	TRBV23-1	TRBJ2-3
CASRKGLSRTDTQYF	TRBV25-1	TRBJ2-3
CASSRGQGRRNEQFF	TRBV12-3/TRBV12-4	TRBJ2-1
CASRPPTGDRNEQFF	TRBV6-1	TRBJ2-1
CASSLDPGTYEQYF	TRBV12-3/TRBV12-4	TRBJ2-7
CSASQRDSGNTIYF	TRBV29-1	TRBJ1-3
CASSPGGATRTDTQYF	TRBV6-1	TRBJ2-3
CASRLYSSGTGSPKAFF	TRBV27	TRBJ1-1
CATSSVYNEQFF	TRBV6-5	TRBJ2-1
CASSDSGDGHYGYTF	TRBV6-4	TRBJ1-2
CAISKTSGRAMETQYF	TRBV10-3	TRBJ2-5
CASSPRRMNTEAFF	TRBV6-5	TRBJ1-1
CASSPRGGMYEQYF	TRBV7-2	TRBJ2-7
CASSSRQRPSGNTIYF	TRBV11-2	TRBJ1-3
CSVAFRLAAYEQYF	TRBV29-1	TRBJ2-7
CASTGARGDTQYF	TRBV12-3/TRBV12-4	TRBJ2-3
CASTHRDRSSAFF	TRBV6-1	TRBJ1-1